This TCR beta chain stems from a study of beta chain features in type 1 diabetes. The study's findings and limits: Although PCR might favor shorter templates, it would do so equally in patients and controls. For type 1 diabetes patients, VDJ junctions showed fewer insertions and more deletions.

This clone has more than one count but fewer than ten. What it binds is unknown. The isolated RNA, all of it, was reverse transcribed, so expressed TCRB transcripts were what got sequenced. Roughly 3.6 million reads, on average, came from each naive, central memory and regulatory T cell sample. This table comes from immunoSEQ multiplex PCR, and its TCRdb copy is limited to in-frame clones, with some not included. The sample contains about 360,000 clones, around an eighth of which appear only once. Germline V gene sequence: CDR1 LNHNV, CDR2 YYDKDF (reference sequence). Trimming took 7 bases from V and 1 from J; bases not matched to a gene: 3. The CDR3 is made up of 14 amino acids. By way of CD45RO/CCR7/CD25/CD127/CD95/CD27, the CD4+ regulatory, stem cell-like memory, central memory and naive cells were sorted.

The chain links TRBV15 to TRBJ2-5; 10 bases map to TRBD2. This receptor was obtained from a man aged 18 to 35 in good health. Source material: naive CD4+ T cells from blood. CDR3 amino acids: CATKIAGGQETQYF. In DNA form, the CDR3 reads TGTGCCACCAAGATAGCGGGGGGCCAAGAGACCCAGTACTTC.